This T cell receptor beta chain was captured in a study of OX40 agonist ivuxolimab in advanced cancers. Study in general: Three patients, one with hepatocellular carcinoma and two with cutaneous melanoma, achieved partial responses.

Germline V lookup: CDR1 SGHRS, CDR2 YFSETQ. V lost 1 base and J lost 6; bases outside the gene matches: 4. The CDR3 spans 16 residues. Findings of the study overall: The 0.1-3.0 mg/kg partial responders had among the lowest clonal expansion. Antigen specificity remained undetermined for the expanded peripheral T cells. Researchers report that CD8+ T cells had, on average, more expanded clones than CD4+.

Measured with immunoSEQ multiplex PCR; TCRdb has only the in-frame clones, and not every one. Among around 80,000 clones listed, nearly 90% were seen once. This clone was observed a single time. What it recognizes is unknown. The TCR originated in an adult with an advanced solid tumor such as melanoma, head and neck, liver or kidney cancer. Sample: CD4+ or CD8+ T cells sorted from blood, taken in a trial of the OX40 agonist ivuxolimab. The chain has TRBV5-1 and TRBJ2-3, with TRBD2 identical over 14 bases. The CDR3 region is CASSLRLAGGHDTQYF. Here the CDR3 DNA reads TGCGCCAGCAGCTTGCGACTAGCGGGGGGGCATGATACGCAGTATTTT.